This TCR beta chain was captured by sequencing in a study of vaccination effects on CD4 cells after COVID-19. In the ViraFEST assay, antigen-specific CD4+ clonotypes were identified by expansion after peptide-pool stimulation. With around ten days of culture completed, CD4+ T cells were isolated. The CDR3 contains 16 residues. Germline loops: CDR1 KGHSH, CDR2 LQKENI. V shed 3 bases, J shed 7 bases, and the junction held 9 bases outside the gene matches. TCRdb's copy holds only in-frame clones and misses some; the assay was immunoSEQ multiplex PCR. The sample gives more than 30,000 clones, roughly two thirds of which show up once; around 27% is in the top ten. As concerns this clone: Its antigen is not identified.

General study findings and limits: The vaccine-induced clones of healthy vaccinees included only 1 of 255 that cross-reacted with common cold coronaviruses.

Source: CD4+ T cells from PBMCs cultured with HCoV-229E spike peptides, taken before COVID-19 vaccination. The receptor comes from a human donor who received a COVID-19 vaccine. The chain couples TRBV18 to TRBJ2-1; TRBD2 agrees at 10 bases. CDR3 DNA: TGTGCCAGCTCACCTCCCTCTAGCGGGGGAGGAAATGAGCAGTTCTTC. Protein product: CASSPPSSGGGNEQFF. The whole variable domain, filled in from reference TRBV18 and TRBJ2-1, reads NAGVMQNPRHLVRRRGQEARLRCSPMKGHSHVYWYRQLPEEGLKFMVYLQKENIIDESGMPKERFSAEFPKEGPSILRIQQVVRGDSAAYFCASSPPSSGGGNEQFFGPGTRLTVL.